Presented here are 30 T cell receptor beta chains from one specimen sequenced in a study of T cells in Graves' hyperthyroidism and ophthalmopathy. TCR beta CDR3 regions were amplified from RNA transcripts. A set of HTBI primers served as the primers for a first-round RT-PCR of the TCR CDR3. A single record per CDR3 protein comes from TCRdb applying MiXCR to the multiplex PCR reads. The sample lists hundreds of thousands of distinct CDR3 sequences; 24% were seen once. The sequenced material came from blood. The origin of the receptors is a woman aged 40 to 49 with Graves' ophthalmopathy.

The chain joins TRBV12-3 or TRBV12-4 to TRBJ2-7; 8 bases align to TRBD1. The trim removed 1 base at V and 6 bases at J, leaving 2 bases unmatched. There are 13 residues in the CDR3. CDR3 bases: TGTGCCAGCAGTTTAGTACAGGGGGGCGAGCAGTACTTC. The encoded protein is CASSLVQGGEQYF.

The chain uses TRBV30 and TRBJ2-5; D ambiguous. Germline V gene data show CDR1 as GTSNPN and CDR2 as SVGIG (reference sequence). There are 19 residues in the CDR3. V shed 1 base and J shed 2 bases, with 26 bases lying between them. The CDR3 DNA follows: TGTGCCTGGAGTGGTCGGGCACAGTCCAGGATGGGCCTACAAGAGACCCAGTACTTC. Residues: CAWSGRAQSRMGLQETQYF.

This clonotype came up many times. A much larger clone lies one base from this, so it may be a read error. The CDR3 sequence: CASKRYIRYEQYF. The DNA for the CDR3 is TGTGCCAGCAAAAGGTACATTCGCTACGAGCAGTACTTC. J is TRBJ2-7 and V is TRBV28; D not certain. The length of the CDR3 is 13 residues. Deletions cut 7 bases from V and 3 bases from J, with 13 bases between. CDR1 and CDR2 (germline): MDHEN, SYDVKM.

This chain joins TRBV5-1 and TRBJ2-7, with 10 nucleotides matching TRBD1. Germline V gene lookup returns CDR1 SGHRS and CDR2 YFSETQ. The CDR3 is 15 residues long. V was pared by 3 bases and J by 3 bases, with 6 bases of the junction left unmatched. CDR3 region: CASSWDRGFVYEQYF. CDR3 DNA sequence: TGCGCCAGCAGCTGGGACAGGGGATTCGTCTACGAGCAGTACTTC.

The CDR3 reads CASSIAGGGSYEQYF. CDR3 DNA: TGTGCCAGCAGTATAGCGGGAGGAGGGAGCTACGAGCAGTACTTC. This chain joins TRBV6-1 and TRBJ2-7; 10 bases fit TRBD2. There are 15 residues in the CDR3. The V and J ends lost 5 bases and 3 bases, in that order; junction bases with no gene match: 7. Looked up from germline, CDR1 is MNHNS and CDR2 is SASEGT.

This clonotype was recorded many times. The chain links TRBV9 to TRBJ2-7, with D perhaps TRBD2 (6 bases). CDR1 is SGDLS, CDR2 YYNGEE, per germline. Trimming removed 2 bases at V and 0 bases at J, with 12 bases between. The CDR3 sequence is 15 residues long. CDR3 sequence: CASSVGSGSSYEQYF. The CDR3 nucleotides are TGTGCCAGCAGCGTTGGTAGCGGAAGCTCCTACGAGCAGTACTTC.

This clonotype appeared many times. The DNA of the CDR3 is TGTGCCACCAGTGAAAGCTTACAGGGAAAGTTATCAGAGACCCAGTACTTC. Translation: CATSESLQGKLSETQYF. This chain connects TRBV24-1 to TRBJ2-5; maybe TRBD1 (6 bases). This CDR3 comprises 17 residues. The V gene's germline CDR1 is KGHDR and CDR2 SFDVKD. The V and J ends lost 4 bases and 4 bases respectively, with 21 bases between them.

This clonotype appeared a single time. J is TRBJ2-7 and V is TRBV6-1; D is unresolved. Germline V gives CDR1 MNHNS, CDR2 SASEGT. Trimming stripped 6 bases from V and 7 bases from J, with 16 bases between. CDR3 length: 13 residues. The CDR3 DNA reads as TGTGCCAGCAGCAGACGGCGCATGGGGGAGCAGTACTTC. It encodes CASSRRRMGEQYF.

Many counts were recorded for this clonotype. The chain has TRBV2 and TRBJ2-7; D gene ambiguous. The germline V and J ends were trimmed by 9 bases and 5 bases, with 11 bases remaining between them. Germline V gives CDR1 SNHLY, CDR2 FYNNEI. The CDR3 has 11 residues. In nucleotides, the CDR3 is TGTGCCAGTACTATGGCCCACGAGCAGTACTTC. Translation: CASTMAHEQYF.

In this sample, this clonotype turned up many times. The chain recombines TRBV6-5 with TRBJ2-7; D assignment may be TRBD1 or TRBD2 (5 bases each). The germline V gene encodes CDR1 MNHEY and CDR2 SVGAGI. Trimming cost V 7 bases and J 2 bases, with 15 bases left between them. The CDR3 is 14 residues long. The CDR3 nucleotides read TGTGCCAGCACTTCGGGGACCAACACCTACGAGCAGTACTTC. Residues: CASTSGTNTYEQYF.

This clonotype was seen ten or more times. The chain combines TRBV12-3 or TRBV12-4 with TRBJ1-5; tentative D call: TRBD1 (5 bases). There are 14 residues in the CDR3. Trimming pared 7 bases from V and 7 bases from J, leaving 17 bases between. This CDR3 is CASTAGGGGQPQHF. The CDR3 nucleotides read TGTGCCAGCACCGCTGGGGGGGGAGGGCAGCCCCAGCATTTT.

This rearrangement joins TRBV6-1 to TRBJ2-7; D gene uncertain. Germline-derived CDR1 and CDR2 are MNHNS and SASEGT. The CDR3 is made up of 14 amino acids. Deletions cut 1 base from V and 2 bases from J, with 9 bases between. This CDR3 is CASSEEVHPYEQYF. The CDR3 region has the DNA TGTGCCAGCAGTGAAGAAGTGCACCCCTACGAGCAGTACTTC.

In its sample, this clonotype was seen many times. The chain joins TRBV12-3 or TRBV12-4 to TRBJ2-2, with D tentatively TRBD1 or TRBD2 (5 bases each). V was shortened by 6 bases and J by 4 bases, with 15 bases between the two germline ends. The CDR3 has 15 amino acids. CDR3 region: CASRRDGEGTGELFF. For the CDR3, the DNA is TGTGCCAGCAGACGGGACGGCGAGGGCACCGGGGAGCTGTTTTTT.

In its sample, this clonotype was seen many times. The chain links TRBV7-9 to TRBJ2-2; D perhaps matches TRBD2 (5 bases). This CDR3 contains 15 residues. Trimming stripped 7 bases from V and 4 bases from J, with 16 bases between. In germline, CDR1 is SEHNR, CDR2 FQNEAQ (reference sequence). This chain's CDR3 is CASTPSGESTGELFF. The CDR3 region has the DNA TGTGCCAGCACCCCCTCCGGGGAGTCCACCGGGGAGCTGTTTTTT.

The sample holds many counts of this clonotype. V usage is TRBV25-1 and J usage is TRBJ1-5; the D gene is possibly TRBD1 (6 bases). V lost 2 bases, J lost 1 base, and 6 bases lay in between. The CDR3 has 14 residues. Germline values: CDR1 MGHDK, CDR2 SYGVNS. In nucleotides, the CDR3 is TGTGCCAGCAGTGAAGGGACAAGCAATCAGCCCCAGCATTTT. Translation: CASSEGTSNQPQHF.

Ten or more counts support this clonotype. V and J are TRBV10-3 and TRBJ2-7, with TRBD2 identical over 7 bases. Losses at the gene ends were 3 bases for V and 6 bases for J; bases not matched to a gene: 14. The CDR3 length is 16 residues. Germline lookup yields CDR1 ENHRY and CDR2 SYGVKD. The CDR3 DNA reads TGTGCCATCAGTGATCTCGGGCTGGGAGGGCCTATCGAGCAGTACTTC. Its translation: CAISDLGLGGPIEQYF.

This clonotype was seen repeatedly, ten times or more. The J gene is TRBJ2-2, the V gene TRBV2; D call uncertain. The CDR3 sequence is 13 residues long. Germline-derived CDR1 and CDR2 are SNHLY and FYNNEI. V lost 4 bases and J 2 bases, leaving 5 bases between the germline ends. This CDR3 is CASSVYNTGELFF. The DNA for the CDR3 is TGTGCCAGCAGTGTCTACAACACCGGGGAGCTGTTTTTT.

This clonotype was picked up many times. The chain couples TRBV20-1 to TRBJ2-5, with TRBD1 matching over 7 bases. This CDR3 is built from 13 residues. Germline V CDR1 and CDR2: DFQATT, SNEGSKA (reference sequence). J was trimmed by 5 bases and V by 6 bases; bases with no gene match: 9. For the CDR3, the DNA is TGCAGTGCCTTAAAACAGGGGATGGAGACCCAGTACTTC. Its translation: CSALKQGMETQYF.

There are many counts of this clonotype. The chain carries TRBV28 and TRBJ1-2; TRBD1 matches 7 bases. The V and J ends lost 4 bases and 5 bases, in that order; junction bases with no gene match: 10. The CDR3 totals 15 residues. CDR1 is MDHEN and CDR2 is SYDVKM in the germline V gene. The CDR3 spells CASSSGQAIAYGYTF. In DNA, the CDR3 is TGTGCCAGCAGTTCCGGACAGGCCATTGCTTATGGCTACACCTTC.

CDR3 amino acids: CAWSVQGQNTEAFF. CDR3 DNA sequence: TGTGCCTGGAGTGTACAAGGACAGAACACTGAAGCTTTCTTT. V usage is TRBV30 and J usage is TRBJ1-1; TRBD1 might be the D (5 bases). The CDR3 length is 14 residues. CDR1 is GTSNPN, CDR2 SVGIG, per germline (reference sequence). Between the trimmed V and J ends, which lost 0 bases and 1 base, there was a span of 9 bases. The entire variable domain, with the rest obtained from reference TRBV30 and TRBJ1-1, is as follows: SQTIHQWPATLVQPVGSPLSLECTVEGTSNPNLYWYRQAAGRGLQLLFYSVGIGQISSEVPQNLSASRPQDRQFILSSKKLLLSDSGFYLCAWSVQGQNTEAFFGQGTRLTVV.

V is TRBV6-1 and J is TRBJ1-2; 10 nucleotides align to TRBD1. This CDR3 comprises 15 residues. CDR1 and CDR2 (germline): MNHNS, SASEGT. V was clipped by 5 bases and J by 7 bases; unmatched bases: 10. CDR3 sequence (DNA): TGTGCCAGCAGTCAACGAACCGGGACAGGGGTTGGCTACACCTTC. Translating it yields CASSQRTGTGVGYTF.

This clonotype was seen ten or more times. The chain is built from TRBV20-1 and TRBJ2-1; 7 bases map to TRBD1. Trimming took 2 bases from V and 7 from J; bases not matched to a gene: 8. In germline, CDR1 is DFQATT, CDR2 SNEGSKA (reference sequence). This CDR3 comprises 14 residues. CDR3 region: CSARPWTGGNEQFF. CDR3 bases: TGCAGTGCTAGACCCTGGACAGGCGGGAATGAGCAGTTCTTC.

In this sample, this clonotype turned up many times. The chain couples TRBV28 to TRBJ2-7, with 11 positions matching TRBD2. Germline trimming cut 3 bases from V and 5 bases from J; bases unmatched to any gene: 9. CDR3 size: 16 residues. The germline CDR1 and CDR2 sequences are MDHEN and SYDVKM. CDR3 residues: CASSLFPSGRSHEQYF. DNA of the CDR3: TGTGCCAGCAGTTTGTTTCCTAGCGGGAGGTCTCACGAGCAGTACTTC.

CDR3 nucleotides: TGTGCCAGCAGAACATCGGGACAGGTCTACTCCTACGAGCAGTACTTC. Translating gives CASRTSGQVYSYEQYF. This rearrangement joins TRBV6-1 to TRBJ2-7, with TRBD1 identical over 8 bases. Unmatched junction bases numbered 10, after V lost 6 bases and J lost 0 bases. Per germline, CDR1 MNHNS and CDR2 SASEGT. The CDR3 loop spans 16 amino acids.

This clonotype was found a few times. One base away lies a much larger clone, so this may be a sequencing read error. V is TRBV27 and J is TRBJ2-5, with D possibly being TRBD1 or TRBD2 (5 bases each). Germline V lookup: CDR1 MNHEY, CDR2 SMNVEV (reference sequence). This CDR3 contains 15 residues. Trimming cost V 4 bases and J 5 bases, with 17 bases left between them. The CDR3 spells CASSSPVLEGETQYF. In nucleotides, the CDR3 is TGTGCCAGCAGTTCCCCGGTACTAGAGGGGGAGACCCAGTACTTC.

This clonotype was recorded at least ten times. The chain links TRBV6-5 to TRBJ2-7; the D gene is possibly TRBD2 (5 bases). This CDR3 spans 13 amino acids. Trimming took off 2 bases at V and 5 bases at J, with 10 bases between the two ends. Per germline, CDR1 MNHEY and CDR2 SVGAGI. The CDR3 is CASSYGRANEQYF. DNA for the CDR3: TGTGCCAGCAGTTACGGGCGGGCTAACGAGCAGTACTTC.

V usage is TRBV19 and J usage is TRBJ1-1; 7 bases line up with TRBD1. V lost 1 base and J lost 6; bases outside the gene matches: 5. The CDR3 length is 14 residues. The germline V gene encodes CDR1 LNHDA and CDR2 SQIVND (reference sequence). The CDR3 region has the DNA TGTGCCAGTAGTATAGTAAAGGGGACAGCTGAAGCTTTCTTT. Encoded protein: CASSIVKGTAEAFF.

V is TRBV20-1 and J is TRBJ2-5; D may be TRBD1 or TRBD2 (6 bases each). Trimming pared 5 bases from V and 5 bases from J, leaving 21 bases between. Germline-derived CDR1 and CDR2 are DFQATT and SNEGSKA (reference sequence). CDR3 length equals 15 residues. The CDR3 sequence is CSAAGALGAGETQYF. The CDR3 DNA is TGCAGTGCTGCAGGGGCGTTGGGTGCGGGGGAGACCCAGTACTTC.

The CDR3, as DNA: TGTGCCAGCAGCCCCCAGGGGGGGCAGTCCTACGAGCAGTACTTC. It codes for CASSPQGGQSYEQYF. The V gene is TRBV7-2, the J gene TRBJ2-7, with D possibly being TRBD1 or TRBD2 (7 bases each). CDR1 is SGHTA and CDR2 is FQGNSA in the germline V gene. V was shortened by 5 bases and J by 1 base, with 15 bases between the two germline ends. CDR3 size: 15 residues.

This clonotype was detected many times. The V gene is TRBV14, the J gene TRBJ1-1; the D gene is possibly TRBD1 (6 bases). This CDR3 contains 14 residues. V lost 1 base, J lost 6 bases, and 12 bases lay in between. Germline CDR1 is SGHDN and CDR2 is FVKESK. The DNA of the CDR3 is TGTGCCAGCAGCCAAGCCATGGGGGCAGCTGAAGCTTTCTTT. Its translation: CASSQAMGAAEAFF.